These T cell receptor beta chains were read from a single sample in a study of long-term antiretroviral therapy in people with HIV. The repertoire was sequenced with immunoSEQ multiplex PCR; TCRdb's copy has only in-frame clones and lacks some. The sample shows 5,500 to 7,000 clones, 77% of them seen only once. Sequences were derived from unsorted PBMCs, sampled 0.5 years before starting antiretroviral therapy. Source of these receptors: a man between 40 and 49 years old with HIV. Each CDR3 is given with its conserved first and last residue. The D gene is left open where the match is weak. Clone size is not always given. Where it is, it says once, few, many or a class for expanded clones.

J: TRBJ2-7
V: TRBV27
D: NA
size: NA
length: 14
DNA: TGTGCCAGCAGTTTGTCAGCACTTTCCTACGAGCAGTACTTC
CDR3: CASSLSALSYEQYF

J: TRBJ2-3
V: TRBV6-6
D: NA
size: NA
length: 13
DNA: TGTGCCAGCAGTTACGGGTTTACGGATACGCAGTATTTT
CDR3: CASSYGFTDTQYF

J: TRBJ1-3
V: TRBV5-1
D: NA
size: NA
length: 15
DNA: TGCGCCAGCAGCCGGGACGGCTCCTCTGGAAACACCATATATTTT
CDR3: CASSRDGSSGNTIYF

J: TRBJ2-1
V: TRBV7-3
D: NA
size: NA
length: 12
DNA: TGTGCCAGCCGACGGAGCGAGAATGAGCAGTTCTTC
CDR3: CASRRSENEQFF

J: TRBJ2-1
V: TRBV11-2
D: TRBD2
size: NA
length: 15
DNA: TGTGCCAGCAGCTTAGCGGGGGGGCAAAACAATGAGCAGTTCTTC
CDR3: CASSLAGGQNNEQFF

J: TRBJ2-1
V: TRBV19
D: TRBD2
size: once
length: 18
DNA: TGTGCCAGTAGTCACTTCCGATTAGCGGGGGTGAGCTACAATGAGCAGTTCTTC
CDR3: CASSHFRLAGVSYNEQFF

J: TRBJ2-3
V: TRBV6-5
D: TRBD2
size: NA
length: 14
DNA: TGTGCCAGCACTCCGGGACTAGCTGTAGATACGCAGTATTTT
CDR3: CASTPGLAVDTQYF

J: TRBJ2-7
V: TRBV19
D: NA
size: once
length: 13
DNA: TGTGCCAGTAGTATAGACGGGACCTACGAGCAGTACTTC
CDR3: CASSIDGTYEQYF

J: TRBJ1-2
V: TRBV6-5
D: NA
size: few
length: 12
DNA: TGTGCCAGCAGTCCTCGTATTGGTGGCTACACCTTC
CDR3: CASSPRIGGYTF

J: TRBJ2-3
V: TRBV27
D: NA
size: NA
length: 14
DNA: TGTGCCAGCAGTTTATTACCAAGCACAGATACGCAGTATTTT
CDR3: CASSLLPSTDTQYF

J: TRBJ2-7
V: TRBV5-4
D: NA
size: NA
length: 15
DNA: TGTGCCAGCAGCTGGGACTGGCGGGGCTCCTACGAGCAGTACTTC
CDR3: CASSWDWRGSYEQYF

J: TRBJ1-2
V: TRBV6-5
D: TRBD1
size: NA
length: 14
DNA: TGTGCCAGCAGTCGAGGGACAGGGGGCTATGGCTACACCTTC
CDR3: CASSRGTGGYGYTF

J: TRBJ2-7
V: TRBV2
D: TRBD2
size: NA
length: 15
DNA: TGTGCCAGCAGTGAGTCTGGAGCGGGGGCCTACGAGCAGTACTTC
CDR3: CASSESGAGAYEQYF

J: TRBJ2-7
V: TRBV19
D: NA
size: NA
length: 15
DNA: TGTGCCAGTAGTAAGTGGTTCGGAGAACTCTTCGAGCAGTACTTC
CDR3: CASSKWFGELFEQYF

J: TRBJ2-7
V: TRBV30
D: NA
size: NA
length: 13
DNA: TGTGCCTGGAGGCCAGGGAAGGGGCTCGAGCAGTACTTC
CDR3: CAWRPGKGLEQYF